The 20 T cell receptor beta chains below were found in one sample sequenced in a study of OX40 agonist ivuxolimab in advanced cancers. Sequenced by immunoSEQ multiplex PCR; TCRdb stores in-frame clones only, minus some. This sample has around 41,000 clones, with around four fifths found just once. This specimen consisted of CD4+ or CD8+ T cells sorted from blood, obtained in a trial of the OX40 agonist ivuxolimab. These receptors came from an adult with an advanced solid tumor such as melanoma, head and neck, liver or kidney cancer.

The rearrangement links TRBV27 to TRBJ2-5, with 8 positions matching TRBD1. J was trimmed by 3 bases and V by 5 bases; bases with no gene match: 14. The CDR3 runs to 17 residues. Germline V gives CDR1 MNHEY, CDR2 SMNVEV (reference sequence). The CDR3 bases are TGTGCCAGCAGTGCCCTAGGGGCAGGGGGCTGGGAAGAGACCCAGTACTTC. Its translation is CASSALGAGGWEETQYF.

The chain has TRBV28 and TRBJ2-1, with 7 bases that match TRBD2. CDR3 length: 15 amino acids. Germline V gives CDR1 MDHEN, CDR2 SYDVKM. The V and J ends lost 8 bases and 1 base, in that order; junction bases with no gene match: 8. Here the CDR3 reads CASHKPRGSYNEQFF. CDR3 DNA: TGTGCCAGCCATAAGCCGCGGGGGTCCTACAATGAGCAGTTCTTC.

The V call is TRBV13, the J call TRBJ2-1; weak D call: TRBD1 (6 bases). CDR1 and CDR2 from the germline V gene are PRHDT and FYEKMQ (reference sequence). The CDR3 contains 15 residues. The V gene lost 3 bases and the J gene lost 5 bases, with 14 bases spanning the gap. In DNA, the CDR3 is TGTGCCAGCAGCTTGAACAGGGTCGTTAACAATGAGCAGTTCTTC. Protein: CASSLNRVVNNEQFF.

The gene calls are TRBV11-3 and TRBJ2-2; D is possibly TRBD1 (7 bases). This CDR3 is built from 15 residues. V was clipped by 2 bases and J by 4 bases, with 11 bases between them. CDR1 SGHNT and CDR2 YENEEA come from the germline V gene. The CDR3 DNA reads TGTGCCAGCAGCTTAAGGCAGGGGGGCACCGGGGAGCTGTTTTTT. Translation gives CASSLRQGGTGELFF.

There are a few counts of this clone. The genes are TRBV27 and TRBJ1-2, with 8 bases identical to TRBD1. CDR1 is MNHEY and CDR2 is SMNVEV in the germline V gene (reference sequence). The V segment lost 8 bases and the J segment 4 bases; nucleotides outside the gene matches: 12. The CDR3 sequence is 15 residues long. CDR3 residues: CASRQGQGGGYGYTF. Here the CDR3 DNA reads TGTGCCAGCCGACAAGGACAGGGTGGGGGCTATGGCTACACCTTC.

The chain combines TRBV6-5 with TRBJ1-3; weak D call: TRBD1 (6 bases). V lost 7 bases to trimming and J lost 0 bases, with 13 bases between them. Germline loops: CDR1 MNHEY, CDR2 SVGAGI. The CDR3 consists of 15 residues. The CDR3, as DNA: TGTGCCAGCACCAGGGGATTATACTCTGGAAACACCATATATTTT. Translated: CASTRGLYSGNTIYF.

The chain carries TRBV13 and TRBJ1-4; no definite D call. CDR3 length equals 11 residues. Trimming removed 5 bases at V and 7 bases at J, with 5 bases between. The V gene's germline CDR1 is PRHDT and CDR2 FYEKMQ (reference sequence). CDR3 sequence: CASSISEKLFF. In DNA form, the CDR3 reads TGTGCCAGCAGCATCAGTGAAAAACTGTTTTTT.

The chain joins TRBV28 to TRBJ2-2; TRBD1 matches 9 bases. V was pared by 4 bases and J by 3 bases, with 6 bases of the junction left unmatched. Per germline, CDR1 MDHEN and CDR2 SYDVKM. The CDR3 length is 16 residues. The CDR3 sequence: CASSSYRGQDTGELFF. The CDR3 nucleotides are TGTGCCAGCAGTTCCTACAGGGGGCAGGACACCGGGGAGCTGTTTTTT.

The CDR3: CASSPDRGQGNTIYF. In nucleotides, the CDR3 is TGTGCCAGCTCACCAGACAGGGGGCAAGGAAACACCATATATTTT. The rearrangement links TRBV18 to TRBJ1-3, with 10 bases that match TRBD1. Unmatched junction bases numbered 2, after V lost 2 bases and J lost 4 bases. Germline values: CDR1 KGHSH, CDR2 LQKENI. CDR3 length equals 15 residues.

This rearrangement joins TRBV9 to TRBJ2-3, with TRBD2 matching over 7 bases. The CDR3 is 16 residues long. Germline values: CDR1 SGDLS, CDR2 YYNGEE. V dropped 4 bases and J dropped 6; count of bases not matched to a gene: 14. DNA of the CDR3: TGTGCCAGCAGCATTTCTAGCGGACACCCTTTGGATACGCAGTATTTT. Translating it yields CASSISSGHPLDTQYF.

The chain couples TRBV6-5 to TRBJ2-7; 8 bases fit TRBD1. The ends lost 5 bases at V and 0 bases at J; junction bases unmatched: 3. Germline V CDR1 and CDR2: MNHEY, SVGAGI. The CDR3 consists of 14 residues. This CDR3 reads CASSGDRSSYEQYF. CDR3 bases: TGTGCCAGCAGTGGGGACAGGAGCTCCTACGAGCAGTACTTC.

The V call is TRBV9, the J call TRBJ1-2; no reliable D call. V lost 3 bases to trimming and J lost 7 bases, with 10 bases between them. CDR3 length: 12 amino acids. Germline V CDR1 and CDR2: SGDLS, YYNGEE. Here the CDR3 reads CASSGWFRGYTF. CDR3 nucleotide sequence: TGTGCCAGCAGCGGGTGGTTCCGTGGCTACACCTTC.

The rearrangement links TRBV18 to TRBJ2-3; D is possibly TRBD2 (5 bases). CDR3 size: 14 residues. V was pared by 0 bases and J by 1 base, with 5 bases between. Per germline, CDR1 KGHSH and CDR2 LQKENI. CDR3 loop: CASSPPSGTDTQYF. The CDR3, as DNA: TGTGCCAGCTCACCACCTAGCGGCACAGATACGCAGTATTTT.

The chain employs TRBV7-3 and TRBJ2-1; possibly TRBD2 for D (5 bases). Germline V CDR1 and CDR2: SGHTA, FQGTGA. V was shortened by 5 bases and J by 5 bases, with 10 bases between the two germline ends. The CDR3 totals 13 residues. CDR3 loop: CASSLGLHNEQFF. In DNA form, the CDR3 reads TGTGCCAGCAGCCTAGGACTTCACAATGAGCAGTTCTTC.

CDR3 DNA: TGTGCCAGCAGTTACGGTTATTCACGTAATCAGCCCCAGCATTTT. It specifies CASSYGYSRNQPQHF. The chain has TRBV6-5 and TRBJ1-5; no clear D gene. V shed 2 bases and J shed 4 bases, with 12 bases lying between them. The CDR3 is 15 residues long. The V gene's germline CDR1 is MNHEY and CDR2 SVGAGI.

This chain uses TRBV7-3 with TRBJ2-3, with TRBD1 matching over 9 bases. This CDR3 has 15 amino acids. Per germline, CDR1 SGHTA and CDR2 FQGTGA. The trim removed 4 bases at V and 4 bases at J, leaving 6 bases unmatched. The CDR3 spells CASSSAGQGSDTQYF. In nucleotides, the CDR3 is TGTGCCAGCAGCTCAGCGGGACAGGGATCAGATACGCAGTATTTT.

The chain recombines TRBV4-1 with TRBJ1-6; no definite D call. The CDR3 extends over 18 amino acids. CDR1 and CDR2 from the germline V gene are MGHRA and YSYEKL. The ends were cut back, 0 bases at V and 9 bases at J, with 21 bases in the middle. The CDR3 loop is CASSQDPAGIGRGSPLHF. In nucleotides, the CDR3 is TGCGCCAGCAGCCAAGATCCCGCGGGAATCGGGCGGGGTTCACCCCTCCACTTT.

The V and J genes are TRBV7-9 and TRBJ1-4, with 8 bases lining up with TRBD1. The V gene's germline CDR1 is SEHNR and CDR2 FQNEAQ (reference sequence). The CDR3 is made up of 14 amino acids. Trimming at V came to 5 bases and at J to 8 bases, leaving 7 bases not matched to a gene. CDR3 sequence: CASSPGQGREKLFF. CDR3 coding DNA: TGTGCCAGCAGCCCCGGACAGGGAAGGGAAAAACTGTTTTTT.

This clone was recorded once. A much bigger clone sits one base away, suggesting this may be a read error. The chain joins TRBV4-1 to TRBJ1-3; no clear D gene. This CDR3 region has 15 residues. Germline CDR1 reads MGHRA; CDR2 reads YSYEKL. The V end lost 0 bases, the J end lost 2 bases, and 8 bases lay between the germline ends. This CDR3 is CASSQEERAGNTIYF. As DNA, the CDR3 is TGCGCCAGCAGCCAAGAGGAAAGGGCTGGAAACACCATATATTTT.

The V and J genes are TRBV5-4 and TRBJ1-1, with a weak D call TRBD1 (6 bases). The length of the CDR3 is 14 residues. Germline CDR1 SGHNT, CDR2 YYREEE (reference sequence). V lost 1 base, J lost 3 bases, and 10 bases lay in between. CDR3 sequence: CASSLLGGDTEAFF. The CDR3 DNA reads TGTGCCAGCAGCTTGTTAGGGGGGGACACTGAAGCTTTCTTT.